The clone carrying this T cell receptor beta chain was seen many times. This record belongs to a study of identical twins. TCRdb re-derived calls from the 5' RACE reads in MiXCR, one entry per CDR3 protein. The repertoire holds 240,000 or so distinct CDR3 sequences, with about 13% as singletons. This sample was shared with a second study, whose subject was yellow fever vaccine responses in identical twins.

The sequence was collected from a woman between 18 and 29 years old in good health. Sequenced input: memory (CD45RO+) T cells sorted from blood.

CDR3 sequence (DNA): TGTGCCAGCAGCTTCGGACAGGGGCTGGGAGAGACCCAGTACTTC. Translated, it gives CASSFGQGLGETQYF. The rearrangement uses TRBV7-2 and TRBJ2-5; TRBD1 agrees at 9 bases. V lost 3 bases, J lost 4 bases, and 6 bases stayed unmatched. Germline V CDR1 and CDR2: SGHTA, FQGNSA. The length of the CDR3 is 15 residues.